A selection of T cell receptor beta chains follows, all from one sample in a study of long-term antiretroviral therapy in people with HIV. Using immunoSEQ multiplex PCR, the repertoire was profiled, and TCRdb retains in-frame clones only, with some absent. This sample has some 21,000 clones, with less than 85% found just once. This specimen consisted of unsorted PBMCs, obtained at the start of antiretroviral therapy. These receptors originate from a man aged 50-59 years with HIV. Both conserved end residues are trimmed from each CDR3. The D gene is left open where the match is weak.

V gene	D gene	J gene	CDR3 protein
TRBV7-9	.	TRBJ1-1	ASSFGNLAVATEAF
TRBV7-9	TRBD1	TRBJ1-1	ASSLGQGAFEAF
TRBV2	TRBD2	TRBJ2-1	ASSAITSASSYNEQF
TRBV7-8	.	TRBJ2-3	ASSPFRGATDTQY
TRBV19	.	TRBJ2-7	ASSPTGGSFSYEQY
TRBV19	TRBD1	TRBJ1-5	ASTSGTGTFNQPQH
TRBV6-6	.	.	ASSYSGEQY
TRBV5-3	.	TRBJ2-7	ARSLRDVYSYEQY
TRBV7-2	TRBD1	TRBJ1-1	ASSFLGQGRTEAF
TRBV25-1	TRBD1	TRBJ2-7	ASSDRQGAYEQY
TRBV11-3	.	TRBJ1-4	ASSSETKLF
TRBV11-2	.	TRBJ1-1	ASSLDQGTEAF
TRBV7-8	TRBD2	TRBJ2-2	ASSWGLYTGELF
TRBV5-4	TRBD1	TRBJ2-5	ASTARTGSQETQY
TRBV7-2	TRBD2	TRBJ2-7	ASSLGGKPYEQY
TRBV5-6	TRBD2	TRBJ2-3	ASSSAAWLAGTTDTQY
TRBV9	.	TRBJ2-3	ASSPQERLYTDTQY
TRBV2	TRBD2	TRBJ2-4	ATRSRGGVNIQY
TRBV5-6	.	TRBJ2-2	ASSIGWDGNTGELF
TRBV5-1	.	TRBJ2-3	ASSLESPADTQY
TRBV2	TRBD1	TRBJ1-5	ASSDRVSNQPQH
TRBV4-3	.	TRBJ2-1	ASSQDFTGGPYNEQF
TRBV5-6	.	TRBJ1-1	ASSLDPSQIMNTEAF